This is a list of T cell receptor beta chains from one sample in a study of T-cell reconstitution after alpha-beta-depleted transplantation in children. TCRdb reprocessed the PCR reads with MiXCR, giving one entry per CDR3 protein. The table lists approximately 340,000 distinct CDR3 sequences, about 9.3% of them singletons. The sequenced sample was PBMCs from the stem cell graft donor, obtained from the stem cell graft. The source is a human donor who donated a stem cell graft to a child with acute lymphoblastic leukemia. The CDR3 runs from the conserved cysteine through the conserved F or W. The order of the fields is clone size, J gene, D gene, V gene, CDR3 DNA, CDR3 protein. D genes are given only for firm matches. Where a row states a size, it is once, few, many or the class of an expanded clone; other rows omit it.

few | TRBJ2-7 | TRBD1 | TRBV11-2 | TGTGCCAGCAGCGGGACAGGAAACGAGCAGTACTTC | CASSGTGNEQYF
NA | TRBJ2-3 | TRBD1 | TRBV5-1 | TGCGCCAGCAGCTTGGCCAGGCAGGGGGCGGATACGCAGTATTTT | CASSLARQGADTQYF
few | TRBJ2-1 | NA | TRBV20-1 | TGCAGTGCTAGAGTAGCTAGCGCGGATGAGCAGTTCTTC | CSARVASADEQFF
many | TRBJ2-4 | NA | TRBV5-1 | TGCGCCAGCAGCTTTGAGGGCATTCAGTACTTC | CASSFEGIQYF
NA | TRBJ2-2 | NA | TRBV7-6 | TGTGCCAGCAGCTTTCACACCGGGGAGCTGTTTTTT | CASSFHTGELFF
few | TRBJ1-1 | NA | TRBV12-3/TRBV12-4 | TGTGCCAGCAGTCGCAAGAACACTGAAGCTTTCTTT | CASSRKNTEAFF
NA | TRBJ2-7 | TRBD2 | TRBV5-1 | TGCGCCAGCAGCTTGCCCCTTACTAGCGGGTTGGCCTCCTACGAGCAGTACTTC | CASSLPLTSGLASYEQYF
few | TRBJ2-1 | TRBD2 | TRBV3-1 | TGTGCCAGCAGCCAAGAAAGCTTTGGAGTAGCGGGAGGGCACAATGAGCAGTTCTTC | CASSQESFGVAGGHNEQFF
NA | TRBJ1-5 | NA | TRBV4-3 | TGCGCCAGCAGCCAAGAAAGGGAGGGCGTACATCAGCCCCAGCATTTT | CASSQEREGVHQPQHF
few | TRBJ2-5 | NA | TRBV7-2 | TGTGCCAGCAGCCCCATACAGGGTTTCCAAGAGACCCAGTACTTC | CASSPIQGFQETQYF
NA | TRBJ2-3 | NA | TRBV20-1 | TGCAGTGCTAGAGAGTCGTTGAGGTCGATCCTCCCAGATACGCAGTATTTT | CSARESLRSILPDTQYF
NA | TRBJ2-1 | TRBD1 | TRBV5-1 | TGCGCCAGCAGCTCCAGACAGGGCATCCACAATGAGCAGTTCTTC | CASSSRQGIHNEQFF
NA | TRBJ2-5 | NA | TRBV18 | TGTGCCAGCTCAACAACTCAAGAGACCCAGTACTTC | CASSTTQETQYF
many | TRBJ1-1 | NA | TRBV20-1 | TGCAGTGCTAGCCCCCGGGCACTCCAGATCCGAGCTTTCTTT | CSASPRALQIRAFF
many | TRBJ1-1 | NA | TRBV4-3 | TGCGCCAGCAGCCAGCTTTTCCCTGCAACTGAAGCTTTCTTT | CASSQLFPATEAFF
few | TRBJ2-7 | NA | TRBV20-1 | TGCAGTGCTCCGACAGTCTCCTACGAGCAGTACTTC | CSAPTVSYEQYF
many | TRBJ2-7 | TRBD2 | TRBV4-3 | TGCGCCAGCAGCCAACGGGGACTAGCGGGAGCACCCGAGCAGTACTTC | CASSQRGLAGAPEQYF
many | TRBJ1-1 | NA | TRBV5-1 | TGCGCCAGCAGCCGAGGACAGTCAGCGGAAGCTTTCTTT | CASSRGQSAEAFF
few | TRBJ1-3 | NA | TRBV20-1 | TGCAGTGCTAGGCTCCGGAGCGGAAACACCATATATTTT | CSARLRSGNTIYF
NA | TRBJ1-6 | TRBD1 | TRBV25-1 | TGTGCCAGTAGAGAGCAGGGGGTGGGATCACCCCTCCACTTT | CASREQGVGSPLHF
NA | TRBJ2-5 | NA | TRBV28 | TGTGCCAGCAGCCGATATGAGACCCAGTACTTC | CASSRYETQYF
NA | TRBJ1-4 | TRBD1 | TRBV12-3/TRBV12-4 | TGTGCCAGCAGTTCGTCAGACAGGGTTTATGAAAAACTGTTTTTT | CASSSSDRVYEKLFF
NA | TRBJ2-5 | TRBD1 | TRBV6-5 | TGTGCCAGCAGTAACAGGGACAGCACCCCTCAAGAGACCCAGTACTTC | CASSNRDSTPQETQYF
few | TRBJ2-7 | NA | TRBV5-6 | TGTGCCAGCAGCGTAGGACCGAACTACGAGCAGTACTTC | CASSVGPNYEQYF
NA | TRBJ2-7 | NA | TRBV12-3/TRBV12-4 | TGTGCCAGCAGTGGGGACGTTTCCGGGCAGTACTTC | CASSGDVSGQYF
NA | TRBJ2-3 | NA | TRBV5-1 | TGCGCCAGCAGCTTGGCCGTTCAGGGGATCAGCACAGATACGCAGTATTTT | CASSLAVQGISTDTQYF
NA | TRBJ2-1 | TRBD2 | TRBV3-1 | TGTGCCAGCAGAAGCAGCGGGGCCCCGCACAAAGAGCAGTTCTTC | CASRSSGAPHKEQFF
few | TRBJ2-3 | TRBD1 | TRBV6-2/TRBV6-3 | TGTGCCAGCAGGAGGGACAGAGTTAGCACAGATACGCAGTATTTT | CASRRDRVSTDTQYF
few | TRBJ2-3 | TRBD1 | TRBV20-1 | TGCAGTGCGCCTCAACAGGGGGCCGCAGATACGCAGTATTTT | CSAPQQGAADTQYF
NA | TRBJ2-7 | TRBD2 | TRBV11-1 | TGTGCCAGCAGCTCCCTGACTAGCGGGGGGCCCACCGGCTACGAGCAGTACTTC | CASSSLTSGGPTGYEQYF
NA | TRBJ2-6 | NA | TRBV5-1 | TGCGCCAGCAGCTTGGGGGGCCTGCCCTCTGGGGCCAACGTCCTGACTTTC | CASSLGGLPSGANVLTF
NA | TRBJ2-3 | NA | TRBV11-1 | TGTGCCAGCAGCTTAAGCCGGGGCAGTCAAGGAACAGATACGCAGTATTTT | CASSLSRGSQGTDTQYF
few | TRBJ2-3 | TRBD1 | TRBV7-9 | TGTGCCAGCAGCTTAAACCCGGGACAGGGTATAGATACGCAGTATTTT | CASSLNPGQGIDTQYF
NA | TRBJ2-7 | NA | TRBV20-1 | TGCAGTGCTAGAGACCTTGCCTACGAGCAGTACTTC | CSARDLAYEQYF
NA | TRBJ2-3 | NA | TRBV7-2 | TGTGCCAGCAGCTATCCCCTGTCGGGACCCACAGATACGCAGTATTTT | CASSYPLSGPTDTQYF
NA | TRBJ2-7 | TRBD2 | TRBV28 | TGTGCCAGCAGTCCCTTCCGGGAGGGCACCTTCGAGCAGTACTTC | CASSPFREGTFEQYF
many | TRBJ2-1 | NA | TRBV11-2 | TGTGCCAGCAGCTTAGGGAGACTCCTTTACAATGAGCAGTTCTTC | CASSLGRLLYNEQFF
few | TRBJ2-1 | NA | TRBV20-1 | TGCAGTGCTAGCGCCCCGTCCGGTTACAATGAGCAGTTCTTC | CSASAPSGYNEQFF
NA | TRBJ2-2 | NA | TRBV5-1 | TGCGCCAGCAGACTAGCAGACACCGGGGAGCTGTTTTTT | CASRLADTGELFF
NA | TRBJ2-7 | NA | TRBV6-5 | TGTGCCAGCAGTTACCTAGCCCCCCATAAGGAGCGGACCTACGAGCAGTACTTC | CASSYLAPHKERTYEQYF
NA | TRBJ2-7 | NA | TRBV7-9 | TGTGCCAGCAGCCCAGTGGGGTCTCCAGACTCCTACGAGCAGTACTTC | CASSPVGSPDSYEQYF
many | TRBJ2-2 | NA | TRBV6-1 | TGTGCCAGCAGTTCTCTTGGGGGGGAGCTGTTTTTT | CASSSLGGELFF
few | TRBJ2-7 | TRBD1 | TRBV24-1 | TGTGCCACCAGTGATTTGGACAGGGTGGGAATCTCCTACGAGCAGTACTTC | CATSDLDRVGISYEQYF
many | TRBJ2-7 | TRBD2 | TRBV7-2 | TGTGCCAGCAGCCCCTCCTCCGGGACTAGTTCCTACGAGCAGTACTTC | CASSPSSGTSSYEQYF
few | TRBJ2-1 | TRBD2 | TRBV29-1 | TGCAGCGTTGATCCTCCGGGGCTAGCGGGACGCAATGAGCAGTTCTTC | CSVDPPGLAGRNEQFF
NA | TRBJ2-3 | TRBD1 | TRBV12-3/TRBV12-4 | TGTGCCAGCAGTTTAGGTGGGACAGGGGGCTTTACAGATACGCAGTATTTT | CASSLGGTGGFTDTQYF